This T cell receptor (beta chain) originates from a study of T-cell reconstitution after alpha-beta-depleted transplantation in children. Study-wide findings and caveats: Expanded graft clones numbering several hundred reportedly gave rise to alpha-beta T cells about two months after transplant. Fresh T-cell production supplied most of the T-cell counts and diversity seen one year after transplant.

About this clonotype: Its specificity is not known.

V was cut by 0 bases and J by 3 bases, with 8 bases left in between. The CDR3 covers 15 residues. In germline, CDR1 is SGHVS, CDR2 FNYEAQ. A library of TCRbeta sequences, prepared with unique molecular identifiers, was generated. Each CDR3 protein gets one entry after TCRdb re-called the PCR reads with MiXCR. The top ten hold less than 15% of the sample, which has about 580,000 distinct CDR3 sequences, roughly 23% seen once. This sequence joins TRBV7-6 and TRBJ2-2, with D unclear. This receptor was taken from a boy younger than two who had a stem cell transplant for acute myeloid leukemia, so the T cells may come from the graft donor. The input for sequencing was PBMCs, mostly from graft donor cells, taken 360 days after TCRalphabeta/CD19-depleted stem cell transplant. This CDR3 reads CASSLAPGHTGELFF. CDR3 nucleotide sequence: TGTGCCAGCAGCTTAGCTCCAGGCCACACCGGGGAGCTGTTTTTT.